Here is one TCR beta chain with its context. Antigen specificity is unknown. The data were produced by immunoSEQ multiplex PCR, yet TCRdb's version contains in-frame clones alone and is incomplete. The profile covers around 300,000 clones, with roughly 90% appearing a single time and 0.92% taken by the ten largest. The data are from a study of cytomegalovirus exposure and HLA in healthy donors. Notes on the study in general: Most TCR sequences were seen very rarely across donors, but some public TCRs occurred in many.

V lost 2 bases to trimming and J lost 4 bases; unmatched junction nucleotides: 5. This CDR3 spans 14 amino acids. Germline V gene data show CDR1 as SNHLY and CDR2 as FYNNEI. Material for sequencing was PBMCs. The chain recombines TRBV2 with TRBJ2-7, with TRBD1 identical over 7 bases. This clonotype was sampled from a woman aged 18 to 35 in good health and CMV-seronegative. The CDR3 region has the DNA TGTGCCAGCAGTGAAATCTCCAGGGGGTACGAGCAGTACTTC. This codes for CASSEISRGYEQYF.